This T cell receptor beta chain was captured by sequencing in a study of regulatory T cells in long-lasting Graves disease. Study overall: In persistent Graves' disease, antithyroid drugs had been taken for over 5 years and TSH receptor antibodies stayed positive.

The TCR beta library used iRepertoire HTBI primers with Arm-PCR amplification of CDR3. One entry per CDR3 protein results from TCRdb running MiXCR on the multiplex PCR reads. The data show 400,000 to 500,000 distinct CDR3 sequences, about a fifth seen once. Time point in this sample: persistent/refractory GD, antithyroid drugs over 5 years with positive TRAb. RNA from PBMCs was the source of the TCR library. The authors drew around 9 milliliters of peripheral blood into EDTA tubes. The study, taken as a whole, reports: Whereas 1,000 or so public clonotypes were shared by new patients, persistent patients shared more, at 2,741.

Only a few counts were recorded for this clonotype. Its target is unknown. V lost 6 bases, J lost 4 bases, and 14 bases stayed unmatched. The CDR3 length is 16 residues. The germline V gene has CDR1 SEHNR and CDR2 FQNEAQ (reference sequence). This material consisted of peripheral blood mononuclear cells (PBMCs), taken when the disease was refractory, from a patient treated with antithyroid drugs. V usage is TRBV7-9 and J usage is TRBJ2-7, with 8 bases that match TRBD1. This TCR was sampled from a female donor with Graves disease. The CDR3 bases are TGTGCCAGCAGGCCCCACACCGGGACAGGATCGTACGAGCAGTACTTC. Protein: CASRPHTGTGSYEQYF. The whole variable domain, filled in from reference TRBV7-9 and TRBJ2-7, reads DTGVSQNPRHKITKRGQNVTFRCDPISEHNRLYWYRQTLGQGPEFLTYFQNEAQLEKSRLLSDRFSAERPKGSFSTLEIQRTEQGDSAMYLCASRPHTGTGSYEQYFGPGTRLTVT.